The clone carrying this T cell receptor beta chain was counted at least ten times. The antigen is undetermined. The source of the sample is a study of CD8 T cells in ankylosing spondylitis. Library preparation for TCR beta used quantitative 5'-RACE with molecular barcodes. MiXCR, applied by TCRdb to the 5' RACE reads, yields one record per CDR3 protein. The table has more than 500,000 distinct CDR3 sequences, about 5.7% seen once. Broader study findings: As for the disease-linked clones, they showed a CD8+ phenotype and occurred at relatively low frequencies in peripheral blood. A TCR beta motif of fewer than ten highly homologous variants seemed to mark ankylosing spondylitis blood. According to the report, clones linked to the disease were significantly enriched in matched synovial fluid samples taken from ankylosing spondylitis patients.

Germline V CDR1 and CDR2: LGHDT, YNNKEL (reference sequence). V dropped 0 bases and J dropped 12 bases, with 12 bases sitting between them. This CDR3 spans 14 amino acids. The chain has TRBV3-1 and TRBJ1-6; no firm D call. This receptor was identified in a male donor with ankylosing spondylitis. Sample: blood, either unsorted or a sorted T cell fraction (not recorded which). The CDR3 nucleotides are TGTGCCAGCAGCCAAGATCCATTCGGAAGACCCCTCCACTTT. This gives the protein CASSQDPFGRPLHF.